This TCR beta chain was sequenced for a study of blood T cell repertoires in COVID-19. The protocol was immunoSEQ multiplex PCR, while the TCRdb copy is restricted to in-frame clones and leaves out a portion. The sample holds about 210,000 clones; 84% are singletons and the top ten take approximately 10%. Germline assignment: CDR1 SGHRS and CDR2 YFSETQ. Unmatched junction bases numbered 4, after V lost 4 bases and J lost 7 bases. The CDR3 runs to 14 residues. This clonotype was sampled from a man aged 50-60 years with active or convalescent COVID-19. Sequenced input: peripheral blood. The chain has TRBV5-1 and TRBJ2-2, with 10 bases identical to TRBD2. In DNA form, the CDR3 reads TGCGCCAGCAGCGGACTAGCGGTTGGCGGGGAGCTGTTTTTT. This translates into CASSGLAVGGELFF.